This paragraph covers one TCR beta chain sequence. As yet, its antigen is unknown. These data come from a study of OX40 agonist ivuxolimab in advanced cancers. Study context: Checkpoint inhibitors had been given previously to 35% to 50% of patients. Findings and caveats of the study: Also present in some nonresponders was a low level of normalized T-cell clonal expansion.

The table came from immunoSEQ multiplex PCR; TCRdb's copy has only in-frame clones and leaves some out. The repertoire consists of over 50,000 clones, with more than 75% occurring once and the leading ten covering over 9.5%. The CDR3 loop spans 17 amino acids. Germline V gives CDR1 LGHNA, CDR2 YNFKEQ. Trimming removed 1 base at V and 0 bases at J, with 13 bases between. The source material was CD4+ or CD8+ T cells sorted from blood, sampled in a trial of the OX40 agonist ivuxolimab. This chain joins TRBV4-2 and TRBJ2-1; D not certain. This receptor was identified in an adult with an advanced solid tumor such as melanoma, head and neck, liver or kidney cancer. The CDR3 region has the DNA TGTGCCAGCAGCCAAGTTGAAGCCAGCCGCTCCTACAATGAGCAGTTCTTC. This codes for CASSQVEASRSYNEQFF.